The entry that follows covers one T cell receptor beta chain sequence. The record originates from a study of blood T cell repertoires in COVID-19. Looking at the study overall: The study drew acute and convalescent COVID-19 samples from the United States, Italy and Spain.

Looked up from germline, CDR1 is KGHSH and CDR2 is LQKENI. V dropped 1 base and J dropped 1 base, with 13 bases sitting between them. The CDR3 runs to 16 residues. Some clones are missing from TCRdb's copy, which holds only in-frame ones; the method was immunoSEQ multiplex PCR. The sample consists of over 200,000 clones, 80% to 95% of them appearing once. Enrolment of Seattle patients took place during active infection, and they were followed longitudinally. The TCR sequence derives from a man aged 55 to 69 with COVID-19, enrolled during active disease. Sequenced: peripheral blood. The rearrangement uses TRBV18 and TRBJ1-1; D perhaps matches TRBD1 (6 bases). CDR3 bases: TGTGCCAGCTCACCACGAGTCACAGGGTCGAACACTGAAGCTTTCTTT. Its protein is CASSPRVTGSNTEAFF.